The rows below give T cell receptor beta chains drawn from one sample of a study of OX40 agonist ivuxolimab in advanced cancers. Produced via immunoSEQ multiplex PCR; TCRdb's table is partial and in-frame only. The table has about 45,000 clones, approximately 91% seen once. The starting material was CD4+ or CD8+ T cells sorted from blood, obtained in a trial of the OX40 agonist ivuxolimab. The origin of the receptors is an adult with an advanced solid tumor such as melanoma, head and neck, liver or kidney cancer. Each CDR3 is given with its conserved first and last residue. The D gene is left open where the match is weak. Not every row has a clone size; where given, it reads once, few, many or a size class.

j_gene | abundance | d_gene | v_gene | CDR3aa | CDR3nt
TRBJ2-7 | . | . | TRBV15 | CATSRGQTLYEQYF | TGTGCCACCAGCAGAGGACAGACACTCTACGAGCAGTACTTC
TRBJ2-1 | . | TRBD2 | TRBV2 | CASILAGSYNEQFF | TGTGCCAGCATCCTAGCGGGCTCCTACAATGAGCAGTTCTTC
TRBJ1-5 | . | . | TRBV9 | CASSRGYQPQHF | TGTGCCAGCAGTCGCGGGTATCAGCCCCAGCATTTT
TRBJ1-4 | . | . | TRBV7-8 | CASSLNTGNEKLFF | TGTGCCAGCAGCTTAAACACAGGGAATGAAAAACTGTTTTTT
TRBJ2-5 | once | TRBD2 | TRBV28 | CASSWSGGAWETQYF | TGTGCCAGCAGTTGGAGCGGGGGGGCCTGGGAGACCCAGTACTTC
TRBJ1-5 | few | . | TRBV30 | CAWSVDSNQPQHF | TGTGCCTGGAGTGTGGATAGCAATCAGCCCCAGCATTTT
TRBJ2-7 | . | TRBD2 | TRBV2 | CASSELLAGNSYEQYF | TGTGCCAGCAGTGAACTACTAGCGGGGAACTCCTACGAGCAGTACTTC
TRBJ1-1 | . | . | TRBV19 | CASSHTLNTEAFF | TGTGCCAGTAGTCATACTTTGAACACTGAAGCTTTCTTT
TRBJ1-1 | . | . | TRBV7-9 | CASSLLELNTEAFF | TGTGCCAGCAGCTTGTTAGAATTGAACACTGAAGCTTTCTTT
TRBJ2-4 | . | TRBD1 | TRBV9 | CASSETGGDNIQYF | TGTGCCAGCAGCGAGACAGGGGGCGATAACATTCAGTACTTC
TRBJ2-5 | . | . | TRBV6-5 | CASSQGTETQYF | TGTGCCAGCAGTCAGGGGACGGAGACCCAGTACTTC
TRBJ2-3 | . | . | TRBV19 | CASGRASTDTQYF | TGTGCCAGTGGGCGGGCTAGCACAGATACGCAGTATTTT
TRBJ2-5 | once | TRBD1 | TRBV5-6 | CASSDGTGGRETQYF | TGTGCCAGCAGCGACGGGACAGGGGGCCGGGAGACCCAGTACTTC
TRBJ2-1 | once | TRBD2 | TRBV7-6 | CASSFREDQRQFF | TGTGCCAGCAGCTTCCGGGAGGATCAAAGGCAGTTCTTC
TRBJ2-3 | . | TRBD1 | TRBV5-6 | CASPYPGQGARGDTQYF | TGTGCCAGCCCCTACCCGGGGCAGGGGGCGCGAGGAGATACGCAGTATTTT
TRBJ2-3 | . | . | TRBV11-3 | CASSLSGDSTDTQYF | TGTGCCAGCAGCTTATCGGGGGATTCCACAGATACGCAGTATTTT
TRBJ1-2 | . | . | TRBV5-4 | CASSLFLSDYGYTF | TGTGCCAGCAGCTTGTTTTTGTCGGATTATGGCTACACCTTC
TRBJ2-1 | . | . | TRBV2 | CASSEPLGSPYNEQFF | TGTGCCAGCAGTGAACCGCTAGGAAGCCCCTACAATGAGCAGTTCTTC
TRBJ2-2 | . | TRBD1 | TRBV7-9 | CASSSSGTGDTGELFF | TGTGCCAGCAGCTCTTCCGGGACAGGGGACACCGGGGAGCTGTTTTTT
TRBJ2-2 | few | TRBD2 | TRBV7-6 | CASSLPGGLGTGELFF | TGTGCCAGCAGCCTACCGGGGGGGCTCGGAACCGGGGAGCTGTTTTTT
TRBJ2-3 | . | TRBD2 | TRBV15 | CATSPPHLGGSPSGRRADTQYF | TGTGCCACCAGCCCCCCTCACTTGGGGGGTTCGCCTAGCGGGAGGAGGGCAGATACGCAGTATTTT
TRBJ1-1 | . | . | TRBV4-2 | CASSSEMNTEAFF | TGTGCCAGCAGCTCCGAGATGAACACTGAAGCTTTCTTT
TRBJ1-1 | . | TRBD1 | TRBV7-6 | CASSFTGGSEAFF | TGTGCCAGCAGCTTTACAGGGGGCAGTGAAGCTTTCTTT
TRBJ2-5 | once | . | TRBV6-6 | CASSLPGAQYF | TGTGCCAGCAGTTTGCCGGGGGCCCAGTACTTC
TRBJ2-7 | . | TRBD2 | TRBV29-1 | CSAVLAGESYEQYF | TGCAGCGCGGTACTAGCGGGAGAGTCCTACGAGCAGTACTTC
TRBJ2-2 | . | . | TRBV13 | CASLTTTIRDDTGELFF | TGTGCCAGCCTTACCACTACGATCCGGGATGACACCGGGGAGCTGTTTTTT
TRBJ1-2 | . | . | TRBV19 | CASRVTGYGYTF | TGTGCCAGTAGAGTTACAGGTTATGGCTACACCTTC
TRBJ2-7 | once | . | TRBV13 | CASSSSSYEQYF | TGTGCCAGCAGCTCATCGTCCTACGAGCAGTACTTC
TRBJ1-2 | . | TRBD1 | TRBV2 | CASNAGGNYGYTF | TGTGCCAGCAACGCAGGGGGAAATTATGGCTACACCTTC
TRBJ2-6 | . | . | TRBV29-1 | CSVASGANVLTF | TGCAGCGTCGCCTCTGGGGCCAACGTCCTGACTTTC
TRBJ2-3 | . | . | TRBV28 | CASSLSGPPTDTQYF | TGTGCCAGCAGTTTATCTGGCCCGCCCACAGATACGCAGTATTTT
TRBJ2-7 | . | . | TRBV7-2 | CASTSPESLLGF | TGTGCCAGCACCTCCCCAGAGTCCCTGTTAGGCTTC
TRBJ1-3 | . | TRBD1 | TRBV2 | CASLDRGPYSGNTIYF | TGTGCCAGCCTGGACAGGGGTCCTTACTCTGGAAACACCATATATTTT
TRBJ2-3 | once | TRBD2 | TRBV5-4 | CASRFSGGNTDTQYF | TGTGCCAGCAGGTTTAGCGGGGGTAACACAGATACGCAGTATTTT
TRBJ1-2 | . | . | TRBV5-6 | CASSLVGYANYGYTF | TGTGCCAGCAGCTTGGTTGGGTACGCTAACTATGGCTACACCTTC
TRBJ2-7 | . | . | TRBV5-6 | CASSRDTIPSYEQYF | TGTGCCAGCAGTCGGGACACCATCCCATCCTACGAGCAGTACTTC
TRBJ2-2 | . | TRBD1 | TRBV11-3 | CASSPRQGADTGELFF | TGTGCCAGCAGCCCTCGACAGGGGGCGGACACCGGGGAGCTGTTTTTT
TRBJ2-7 | once | TRBD1 | TRBV2 | CASKGTGGEQYF | TGTGCCAGCAAGGGGACAGGGGGAGAGCAGTACTTC
TRBJ2-7 | . | . | TRBV28 | CASTPGLGPYEQYF | TGTGCCAGCACTCCAGGCCTGGGTCCCTACGAGCAGTACTTC
TRBJ2-2 | . | . | TRBV5-8 | CASSYTLGPANTGELFF | TGTGCCAGCAGCTATACCTTGGGACCTGCGAACACCGGGGAGCTGTTTTTT
TRBJ2-2 | . | . | TRBV27 | CASSWGHLNTGELFF | TGTGCCAGCAGTTGGGGACACCTGAACACCGGGGAGCTGTTTTTT
TRBJ1-5 | . | . | TRBV28 | CASSQQSSNQPQHF | TGTGCCAGCAGCCAACAGAGTAGCAATCAGCCCCAGCATTTT
TRBJ2-5 | . | . | TRBV5-4 | CASSPAEDRGTQYF | TGTGCCAGCAGCCCCGCGGAGGACCGGGGGACCCAGTACTTC
TRBJ2-7 | . | TRBD2 | TRBV10-1 | CASSDPGTTSYEQYF | TGCGCCAGCAGTGACCCCGGGACTACTTCTTACGAGCAGTACTTC
TRBJ2-2 | . | . | TRBV21-1 | CASSKEFSGELFF | TGTGCCAGCAGCAAAGAATTCAGCGGGGAGCTGTTTTTT
TRBJ2-2 | . | . | TRBV6-1 | CAALILSGELFF | TGTGCCGCCCTAATTCTTTCCGGGGAGCTGTTTTTT
TRBJ2-1 | once | TRBD2 | TRBV9 | CASSVAPSGAYNEQFF | TGTGCCAGCAGCGTAGCGCCTAGCGGGGCCTACAATGAGCAGTTCTTC
TRBJ2-3 | . | . | TRBV19 | CASSPHTDTQYF | TGTGCCAGTAGTCCACACACAGATACGCAGTATTTT
TRBJ1-1 | . | . | TRBV19 | CASSPRLTLEAFF | TGTGCCAGTAGTCCTCGCCTGACACTCGAAGCTTTCTTT
TRBJ2-3 | . | . | TRBV7-2 | CASSLPSIGGPKYF | TGTGCCAGCAGCTTACCTTCAATAGGAGGACCGAAGTATTTT
TRBJ2-1 | . | . | TRBV2 | CASSVVPRPYNEQFF | TGTGCCAGCAGTGTGGTCCCAAGGCCCTACAATGAGCAGTTCTTC
TRBJ2-7 | . | . | TRBV6-1 | CASSEPLASEQYF | TGTGCCAGCAGTGAACCGCTGGCCAGCGAGCAGTACTTC
TRBJ2-6 | . | . | TRBV11-1 | CASTKVGSGANVLTF | TGTGCCAGCACCAAAGTGGGTTCTGGGGCCAACGTCCTGACTTTC
TRBJ2-7 | . | . | TRBV30 | CAGQGPYEQYF | TGTGCGGGGCAGGGTCCCTACGAGCAGTACTTC
TRBJ2-7 | . | . | TRBV6-6 | CASSYGTRKLYEQYF | TGTGCCAGCAGTTACGGGACACGAAAACTCTACGAGCAGTACTTC
TRBJ2-1 | . | . | TRBV29-1 | CGADEQFF | TGCGGGGCGGATGAGCAGTTCTTC